The 3 T cell receptor beta chains reported below all come from one sample, sequenced in a study of control samples from healthy donors and cancer patients. Clones were sequenced by immunoSEQ multiplex PCR, and TCRdb holds only the in-frame ones, with some missing. The sample consists of roughly 120,000 clones, about 86% of them appearing once. The source material was blood. The receptors stem from a young man in good health.

The chain uses TRBV3-1 (or the pseudogene TRBV3-2) and TRBJ1-6, with TRBD1 as a possible D gene (5 bases). V was trimmed by 2 bases and J by 8 bases, leaving 16 bases between them. This CDR3 has 16 amino acids. Germline lookup yields CDR1 LGHDT and CDR2 YNNKEL (reference sequence). The CDR3 loop is CASSQYPGQRDSPLHF. CDR3 nucleotide sequence: TGTGCCAGCAGCCAATACCCGGGGCAGAGAGATTCACCCCTCCACTTT.

The gene calls are TRBV12-3 or TRBV12-4 and TRBJ2-2; D not certain. Trimming cost V 2 bases and J 5 bases, with 6 bases left between them. This CDR3 has 13 amino acids. CDR3 in DNA: TGTGCCAGCAGTTTACAGCGAACCGGGGAGCTGTTTTTT. Translation gives CASSLQRTGELFF.

The chain employs TRBV7-9 and TRBJ1-2; 8 bases match TRBD1. V dropped 3 bases and J dropped 8; count of bases not matched to a gene: 8. The CDR3 runs to 14 residues. In germline, CDR1 is SEHNR, CDR2 FQNEAQ (reference sequence). The CDR3 loop reads CASSFGGTGGGYTF. In DNA form, the CDR3 reads TGTGCCAGCAGCTTCGGGGGAACAGGGGGAGGCTACACCTTC.